This T cell receptor (beta chain) was recorded in a study of T cell repertoires and HLA-DP antigens. Whole-study context: One alloantigen had ten groove amino acid differences from self, the other one.

Purity of the untouched CD4+ T cells was about 97.7%. From germline, CDR1 is SGHRS and CDR2 YFSETQ. With 0 bases clipped from V and 4 bases from J, the junction kept 3 bases outside the gene matches. The CDR3 length is 16 residues. Here immunoSEQ multiplex PCR was the method, and the copy in TCRdb shows in-frame clones only, minus some. The repertoire consists of 90,000 to 130,000 clones, with approximately 92% occurring once and the leading ten covering approximately 0.29%. This clone has a single count. Its antigen is as yet unknown. General observations from the study: Pre-culture clonality, roughly 0.036, was far below sorted CD137+ clonality of around 0.39.

Sequenced input: CD4+ T cells from PBMCs. The chain has TRBV5-1 and TRBJ2-7; TRBD2 matches at 14 bases. The TCR sequence derives from a woman aged 18-30 years in good health and CMV-seronegative. The CDR3 region is CASSLGGTSGSYEQYF. The CDR3, as DNA: TGCGCCAGCAGCTTGGGCGGGACTAGCGGGAGTTACGAGCAGTACTTC.